Below are 23 T cell receptor beta chains sequenced from a single sample in a study of cytomegalovirus exposure and HLA in healthy donors. 60 Vbeta and 13 Jbeta primers were used in PCR. Libraries were prepared by immunoSEQ multiplex PCR; TCRdb keeps only in-frame clonotypes and omits some of them. The sample includes 150,000 to 200,000 clones, about 84% of them seen just once. What was sequenced was PBMCs. These receptors all come from a man between 18 and 35 years old in good health and CMV-seronegative.

The chain uses TRBV7-9 and TRBJ1-1, with D possibly matching TRBD1 (5 bases). CDR3 length equals 16 residues. Looked up from germline, CDR1 is SEHNR and CDR2 is FQNEAQ (reference sequence). The V gene lost 2 bases and the J gene lost 1 base, with 14 bases spanning the gap. CDR3 region: CASSLFREGPNTEAFF. The DNA for the CDR3 is TGTGCCAGCAGCTTATTTAGGGAGGGACCGAACACTGAAGCTTTCTTT.

The V call is TRBV14, the J call TRBJ1-6; 10 bases are shared with TRBD1. The CDR3 sequence is 16 residues long. V lost 1 base, J lost 9 bases, and 6 bases stayed unmatched. The V gene's germline CDR1 is SGHDN and CDR2 FVKESK. CDR3 DNA sequence: TGTGCCAGCAGCCAAGGGCGCCGGACAGGGGGTTCACCCCTCCACTTT. This gives the protein CASSQGRRTGGSPLHF.

Worth noting for this clone: A junction end diverges from the germline sequence, so it may reflect a read error. This chain joins TRBV7-7 and TRBJ2-1, with TRBD1 identical over 9 bases. This CDR3 comprises 17 residues. CDR1 and CDR2 from the germline V gene are SSHAT and FNYEAQ (reference sequence). Here the CDR3 DNA reads TGTGCTAGCAGCTTAGCGAGGGGAACTTCGGGGACAGGGATTCAGTTCTTC. Translating gives CASSLARGTSGTGIQFF.

V gene TRBV4-1 combines with J gene TRBJ1-5; 7 bases map to TRBD1. Trimming cost V 3 bases and J 2 bases; bases outside gene matches: 4. The CDR3 loop spans 15 amino acids. In germline, CDR1 is MGHRA, CDR2 YSYEKL. The CDR3 sequence: CASSHVDRGNQPQHF. The CDR3 DNA sequence: TGCGCCAGCAGCCACGTCGACAGGGGCAATCAGCCCCAGCATTTT.

J is TRBJ2-7 and V is TRBV14, with D possibly TRBD1 on 5 matching bases. Between the trimmed V and J ends, which lost 0 bases and 5 bases, there was a span of 17 bases. The V gene's germline CDR1 is SGHDN and CDR2 FVKESK. The CDR3 has 16 amino acids. The CDR3 coding sequence is TGTGCCAGCAGCCAAGATCAGGGCAGGGTACTCGACGAGCAGTACTTC. This sequence encodes CASSQDQGRVLDEQYF.

This clone appeared a single time. The chain carries TRBV9 and TRBJ1-2, with 7 bases identical to TRBD1. V gave up 3 bases and J gave up 4 bases; unmatched junction bases: 9. CDR1 is SGDLS and CDR2 is YYNGEE in the germline V gene. The CDR3 consists of 15 residues. Written as DNA, the CDR3 is TGTGCCAGCAGCGGGCCCTGGGGGACAGTCTATGGCTACACCTTC. It is translated as CASSGPWGTVYGYTF.

Note on this clone: One end of the junction varies from germline; a read error may be responsible. The V gene is TRBV13, the J gene TRBJ2-3; 11 nucleotides match TRBD2. From germline, CDR1 is PRHDT and CDR2 FYEKMQ (reference sequence). CDR3 length equals 14 residues. DNA for the CDR3: TGTGCCAGCAGGTTAGCGGGAGGGCCTAATACGCAGTATTTT. Translated: CASRLAGGPNTQYF.

The V gene is TRBV11-3, the J gene TRBJ2-7; 8 bases agree with TRBD2. The length of the CDR3 is 15 residues. After removal of 4 bases from V and 4 bases from J, the junction contained 9 bases not matched to a gene. CDR1 and CDR2 from the germline V gene are SGHNT and YENEEA. The CDR3 here is CASSSLGPGGYEQYF. The CDR3 nucleotides are TGTGCCAGCAGCTCCCTCGGGCCGGGAGGGTACGAGCAGTACTTC.

The chain has TRBV5-4 and TRBJ1-2; TRBD1 might be the D (6 bases). The CDR3 consists of 13 residues. V dropped 4 bases and J dropped 4 bases, with 11 bases sitting between them. Germline CDR1 SGHNT, CDR2 YYREEE (reference sequence). Written as DNA, the CDR3 is TGTGCCAGCAGCCGGGACATACTCTATGGCTACACCTTC. This encodes CASSRDILYGYTF. Variable domain in full (rest from reference TRBV5-4 and TRBJ1-2): ETGVTQSPTHLIKTRGQQVTLRCSSQSGHNTVSWYQQALGQGPQFIFQYYREEENGRGNFPPRFSGLQFPNYSSELNVNALELDDSALYLCASSRDILYGYTFGSGTRLTVV.

V gene TRBV5-1 combines with J gene TRBJ2-2; a possible D gene is TRBD1 (6 bases). The CDR3 extends over 15 amino acids. Per the germline V gene, CDR1 is SGHRS and CDR2 is YFSETQ. With 5 bases removed from V and 1 base from J, the gap between germline ends came to 12 bases. CDR3 bases: TGCGCCAGCAGAAACAGGACAGAGAACACCGGGGAGCTGTTTTTT. Its protein is CASRNRTENTGELFF.

The chain couples TRBV10-3 to TRBJ2-3; D not certain. The germline V and J ends were trimmed by 2 bases and 7 bases, with 4 bases remaining between them. The germline V gene encodes CDR1 ENHRY and CDR2 SYGVKD. The length of the CDR3 is 11 residues. The CDR3 DNA follows: TGTGCCATCAGTGAGGAGTATACGCAGTATTTT. Its protein product is CAISEEYTQYF.

The CDR3 nucleotides are TGTGCCAGCAGTTGGACAGGGGGCAATGAGCAGTTCTTC. Translating gives CASSWTGGNEQFF. This chain joins TRBV2 and TRBJ2-1, with TRBD1 identical over 10 bases. The CDR3 runs 13 residues. CDR1 is SNHLY, CDR2 FYNNEI, per germline. J lost 6 bases, V lost 5 bases, and 1 base had no gene match.

The chain couples TRBV19 to TRBJ1-2, with 8 bases matching TRBD1. The V gene's germline CDR1 is LNHDA and CDR2 SQIVND (reference sequence). The junction had 2 bases not matched to a gene; V was cut back by 2 bases and J by 0 bases. The CDR3 contains 15 residues. The CDR3 DNA reads as TGTGCCAGTAGTATACAGGGGGCCCCTAACTATGGCTACACCTTC. Encoded protein: CASSIQGAPNYGYTF. Full variable domain (rest looked up from reference TRBV19 and TRBJ1-2): DGGITQSPKYLFRKEGQNVTLSCEQNLNHDAMYWYRQDPGQGLRLIYYSQIVNDFQKGDIAEGYSVSREKKESFPLTVTSAQKNPTAFYLCASSIQGAPNYGYTFGSGTRLTVV.

As concerns this clone: The same CDR3 arises from other DNA sequences in this sample as well. J is TRBJ1-6 and V is TRBV28; 9 bases agree with TRBD1. The CDR3 runs 15 residues. CDR1 is MDHEN, CDR2 SYDVKM, per germline. Trimming cost V 7 bases and J 13 bases; bases outside gene matches: 14. This chain's CDR3 is CASNSEGQGKSPLHF. In DNA form, the CDR3 reads TGTGCCAGCAATTCTGAGGGACAGGGTAAATCGCCCCTCCACTTT. Combining the CDR3 with reference TRBV28 and TRBJ1-6 gives the whole variable domain DVKVTQSSRYLVKRTGEKVFLECVQDMDHENMFWYRQDPGLGLRLIYFSYDVKMKEKGDIPEGYSVSREKKERFSLILESASTNQTSMYLCASNSEGQGKSPLHFGNGTRLTVT.

The chain combines TRBV25-1 with TRBJ2-1; 8 bases agree with TRBD2. The CDR3 has 15 amino acids. Germline lookup yields CDR1 MGHDK and CDR2 SYGVNS. Trimming removed 3 bases from V and 0 bases from J; junction bases left unmatched: 1. CDR3 in amino acids: CASSDSGSSYNEQFF. The DNA of the CDR3 is TGTGCCAGCAGTGACAGCGGGAGCTCCTACAATGAGCAGTTCTTC. Looking up the rest from reference TRBV25-1 and TRBJ2-1 gives the full variable domain: EADIYQTPRYLVIGTGKKITLECSQTMGHDKMYWYQQDPGMELHLIHYSYGVNSTEKGDLSSESTVSRIRTEHFPLTLESARPSHTSQYLCASSDSGSSYNEQFFGPGTRLTVL.

The chain carries TRBV7-9 and TRBJ2-2, with 9 bases that match TRBD2. Trimming cost V 8 bases and J 5 bases; bases outside gene matches: 12. This CDR3 comprises 16 residues. CDR1 is SEHNR, CDR2 FQNEAQ, per germline (reference sequence). CDR3: CASEFSAGGHTGELFF. The CDR3 DNA follows: TGTGCCAGCGAGTTTTCGGCGGGGGGGCATACCGGGGAGCTGTTTTTT.

CDR3: CASSVGGVDIQYF. CDR3 coding DNA: TGTGCCAGCAGCGTAGGAGGTGTTGACATTCAGTACTTC. This sequence joins TRBV9 and TRBJ2-4, with D uncertain. The CDR3 length is 13 residues. V lost 0 bases, J lost 8 bases, and 9 bases lay in between. Looked up from germline, CDR1 is SGDLS and CDR2 is YYNGEE.

For the CDR3, the DNA is TGTGCCAGCAGTGAAACTAGAACTATCAATGAGCAGTTCTTC. It codes for CASSETRTINEQFF. This rearrangement joins TRBV2 to TRBJ2-1; tentatively, D is TRBD2 (5 bases). In germline, CDR1 is SNHLY, CDR2 FYNNEI. The CDR3 contains 14 residues. The ends were cut back, 2 bases at V and 6 bases at J, with 11 bases in the middle.

The rearrangement joins TRBV5-1 to TRBJ2-2, with 10 bases aligning to TRBD2. The germline gives CDR1 SGHRS, CDR2 YFSETQ. V gave up 5 bases and J gave up 6 bases; unmatched junction bases: 4. There are 14 residues in the CDR3. CDR3 coding DNA: TGCGCCAGCAGTCGGCTAGCGGGGGCCGGGGAGCTGTTTTTT. This gives the protein CASSRLAGAGELFF.

The chain uses TRBV30 and TRBJ2-7; 7 nucleotides agree with TRBD1. CDR3 length equals 12 residues. V lost 6 bases to trimming and J lost 1 base; unmatched junction nucleotides: 3. Germline V gene data show CDR1 as GTSNPN and CDR2 as SVGIG (reference sequence). The CDR3 loop is CACEGQSYEQYF. The CDR3 coding sequence is TGTGCCTGCGAGGGACAGTCCTACGAGCAGTACTTC.

The rearrangement uses TRBV30 and TRBJ1-3, with TRBD1 as a possible D gene (5 bases). Trimming stripped 1 base from V and 0 bases from J, with 7 bases between. In germline, CDR1 is GTSNPN, CDR2 SVGIG (reference sequence). The CDR3 contains 14 residues. CDR3 sequence: CAWSGQSSGNTIYF. CDR3 coding DNA: TGTGCCTGGAGTGGACAGTCCTCTGGAAACACCATATATTTT. The complete variable domain, with remaining parts taken from reference TRBV30 and TRBJ1-3, reads SQTIHQWPATLVQPVGSPLSLECTVEGTSNPNLYWYRQAAGRGLQLLFYSVGIGQISSEVPQNLSASRPQDRQFILSSKKLLLSDSGFYLCAWSGQSSGNTIYFGEGSWLTVV.

This clone came up a few times. The genes are TRBV4-1 and TRBJ2-7; 12 nucleotides align to TRBD2. The CDR3 runs to 18 residues. Germline assignment: CDR1 MGHRA and CDR2 YSYEKL. Trimming removed 4 bases from V and 3 bases from J; junction bases left unmatched: 13. Here the CDR3 reads CASSPRLAGVGSLYEQYF. CDR3 DNA sequence: TGCGCCAGCAGCCCGCGACTAGCGGGAGTGGGCAGTCTCTACGAGCAGTACTTC.

This clone turned up a few times. The chain uses TRBV13 and TRBJ1-3; tentatively, D is TRBD1 (6 bases). V was cut by 2 bases and J by 3 bases, with 14 bases left in between. The CDR3 runs to 16 residues. Germline V CDR1 and CDR2: PRHDT, FYEKMQ (reference sequence). The chain's CDR3 is CASSLPGHLSGNTIYF. The CDR3 bases are TGTGCCAGCAGCTTACCGGGACATCTAAGTGGAAACACCATATATTTT.